A selection of T cell receptor beta chains follows, all from one sample in a study of T-cell memory formation after mild COVID-19. TCRdb reanalysed the 5' RACE reads using MiXCR and keeps one entry per CDR3 protein. The table has 300,000 to 350,000 distinct CDR3 sequences, about 13% seen once. The sequencing input was PBMCs or a T cell subset sorted from them (not recorded which). These TCRs come from a man between 18 and 35 years old who had mild COVID-19 (a few samples of this study predate the infection). Cell type and time point are not known. CDR3s include the opening cysteine and the closing phenylalanine or tryptophan. Fields, in order: V gene, D gene, J gene, clone size, CDR3 protein, CDR3 DNA. A D gene is named only where the DNA matches it firmly. Clone size is stated in some rows and not others, as once, few, many or a class when expanded.

TRBV20-1	TRBD2	TRBJ2-3	few	CSAGTSGGSTDTQYF	TGCAGTGCCGGGACTAGCGGGGGGAGCACAGATACGCAGTATTTT
TRBV5-4	TRBD2	TRBJ2-7	many	CASSSLAGNYEQYF	TGTGCCAGCAGCTCACTAGCGGGGAACTACGAGCAGTACTTC
TRBV4-3	NA	TRBJ1-3	few	CASSQVGGGNTIYF	TGCGCCAGCAGCCAAGTCGGAGGGGGAAACACCATATATTTT
TRBV7-9	NA	TRBJ2-7	few	CASCSGETYEQYF	TGTGCCAGTTGCTCTGGGGAAACCTACGAGCAGTACTTC
TRBV24-1	NA	TRBJ2-3	few	CATSDTQGRTDTQYF	TGTGCCACCAGTGATACACAGGGGAGGACAGATACGCAGTATTTT
TRBV10-3	NA	TRBJ2-2	few	CAMGPGDGELFF	TGTGCCATGGGCCCAGGAGACGGGGAGCTGTTTTTT
TRBV14	NA	TRBJ1-6	few	CASSQGRDNSPLHF	TGTGCCAGCAGCCAAGGCAGAGATAATTCACCCCTCCACTTT
TRBV5-1	NA	TRBJ1-6	NA	CASSLADQGSPLHF	TGCGCCAGCAGCTTGGCGGACCAGGGTTCACCCCTCCACTTT
TRBV20-1	NA	TRBJ1-2	NA	CSASVTGHYGYTF	TGCAGTGCTAGCGTGACAGGCCACTATGGCTACACCTTC
TRBV12-3/TRBV12-4	NA	TRBJ2-3	NA	CASSNRDTQYF	TGTGCCAGCAGTAATAGAGATACGCAGTATTTT
TRBV5-6	NA	TRBJ2-5	NA	CASSVGTDKTQYF	TGTGCCAGCAGCGTCGGGACTGATAAGACCCAGTACTTC
TRBV7-3	TRBD2	TRBJ2-3	many	CASSLREADTQYF	TGTGCCAGCAGCTTACGGGAGGCAGATACGCAGTATTTT
TRBV6-5	NA	TRBJ1-2	NA	CASSYSTGTTENYGYTF	TGTGCCAGCAGTTACTCGACAGGCACGACTGAGAACTATGGCTACACCTTC
TRBV12-3/TRBV12-4	NA	TRBJ2-7	few	CASSPPGDPRNYEQYF	TGTGCCAGCAGTCCCCCCGGGGACCCGAGGAACTACGAGCAGTACTTC
TRBV6-5	NA	TRBJ2-4	NA	CASSYGLIQYF	TGTGCCAGCAGTTACGGTCTTATTCAGTACTTC
TRBV6-5	NA	TRBJ1-1	NA	CASSYSVHPDTEAFF	TGTGCCAGCAGTTACAGTGTCCACCCCGACACTGAAGCTTTCTTT
TRBV7-9	NA	TRBJ1-4	NA	CASSLGVLGKLFF	TGTGCCAGCAGCTTGGGAGTTCTGGGAAAACTGTTTTTT
TRBV29-1	NA	TRBJ1-1	few	CSVEDRRTEAFF	TGCAGCGTTGAAGACCGGAGGACTGAAGCTTTCTTT
TRBV4-2	TRBD2	TRBJ2-5	NA	CASSEGRVPVGETQYF	TGTGCCAGCAGCGAAGGGAGGGTTCCGGTTGGAGAGACCCAGTACTTC
TRBV5-1	TRBD2	TRBJ2-3	few	CASSLFLASGASGDTQYF	TGCGCCAGCAGCTTGTTTCTGGCTAGCGGGGCCTCCGGGGATACGCAGTATTTT
TRBV3-1	NA	TRBJ2-7	NA	CASSQSFGQVVYEQYF	TGTGCCAGCAGCCAAAGTTTCGGGCAGGTCGTCTACGAGCAGTACTTC
TRBV7-9	NA	TRBJ1-2	few	CASSSPGGGTNGYTF	TGTGCCAGCAGTTCACCCGGGGGGGGGACCAATGGCTACACCTTC
TRBV18	NA	TRBJ2-5	NA	CASSPPSVGETQYF	TGTGCCAGCTCACCACCTAGCGTTGGGGAGACCCAGTACTTC
TRBV7-9	NA	TRBJ2-7	few	CASSLPRESYEQYF	TGTGCCAGCAGCTTACCTCGGGAATCCTACGAGCAGTACTTC
TRBV7-9	NA	TRBJ1-1	few	CASSFRLSANTEAFF	TGTGCCAGCAGCTTTCGACTCAGCGCCAACACTGAAGCTTTCTTT
TRBV7-8	NA	TRBJ1-6	NA	CASSLQLYTSPLHF	TGTGCCAGCTCCCTACAGCTCTATACTTCACCCCTCCACTTT